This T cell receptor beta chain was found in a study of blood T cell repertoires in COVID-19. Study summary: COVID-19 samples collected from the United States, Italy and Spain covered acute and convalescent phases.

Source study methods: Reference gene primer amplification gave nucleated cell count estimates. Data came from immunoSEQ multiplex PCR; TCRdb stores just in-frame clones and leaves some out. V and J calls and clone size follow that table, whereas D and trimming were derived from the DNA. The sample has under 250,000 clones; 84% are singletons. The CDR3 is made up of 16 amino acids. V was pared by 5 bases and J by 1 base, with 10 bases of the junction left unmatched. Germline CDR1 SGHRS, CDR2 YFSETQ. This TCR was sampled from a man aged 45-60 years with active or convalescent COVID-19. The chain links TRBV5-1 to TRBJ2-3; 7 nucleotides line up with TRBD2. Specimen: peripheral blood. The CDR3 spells CASRHSLAGGTDTQYF. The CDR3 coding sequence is TGCGCCAGCAGGCATTCTCTCGCGGGGGGCACAGATACGCAGTATTTT.